The clone carrying this TCR beta chain appeared a single time. The data belong to a study of blood T cell repertoires in COVID-19. Method: immunoSEQ multiplex PCR; TCRdb's copy keeps in-frame clones and lacks some. The data contain around 300,000 clones, around 85% of them singletons. This CDR3 has 18 residues. V shed 6 bases, J shed 4 bases, and the junction held 14 bases outside the gene matches. Germline V gene data show CDR1 as ENHRY and CDR2 as SYGVKD. This TCR came from a woman between 45 and 60 years old who had recovered from COVID-19. V gene TRBV10-3 combines with J gene TRBJ2-7; 14 nucleotides match TRBD2. Sequencing input: PBMCs or T cells enriched from blood (not recorded which). As DNA, the CDR3 is TGTGCCATCAGCCAGACTAGCGGGAGGGATGATCGCAAATACGAGCAGTACTTC. This translates into CAISQTSGRDDRKYEQYF.